One sample yielded the 14 T cell receptor beta chains listed below, sequenced in a study of control samples from healthy donors and cancer patients. The table came from immunoSEQ multiplex PCR; TCRdb's copy has only in-frame clones and leaves some out. The repertoire holds some 140,000 clones, with roughly 89% as singletons. The specimen was PBMCs. All receptors come from a man aged 45-60 years with head and neck cancer.

This chain links TRBV28 with TRBJ2-1; 9 bases fit TRBD2. The CDR3 spans 15 residues. Looked up from germline, CDR1 is MDHEN and CDR2 is SYDVKM. Trimming removed 2 bases from V and 4 bases from J; junction bases left unmatched: 3. The CDR3 loop is CASSLAGGGYNEQFF. CDR3 DNA sequence: TGTGCCAGCAGTTTAGCGGGAGGGGGGTACAATGAGCAGTTCTTC.

The chain joins TRBV6-5 to TRBJ1-6, with D unclear. CDR1 MNHEY and CDR2 SVGAGI come from the germline V gene. V shed 1 base and J shed 9 bases, with 10 bases lying between them. The CDR3 consists of 14 residues. The CDR3: CASSYWRERSPLHF. The CDR3 DNA is TGTGCCAGCAGTTACTGGAGGGAACGTTCACCCCTCCACTTT.

This sequence joins TRBV6-5 and TRBJ1-5; the match to TRBD1 covers 9 bases. This CDR3 is 15 amino acids long. Trimming at V came to 4 bases and at J to 1 base, leaving 2 bases not matched to a gene. CDR1 is MNHEY, CDR2 SVGAGI, per germline. The CDR3 nucleotides are TGTGCCAGCAGTTCGACAGGGGGAAGCAATCAGCCCCAGCATTTT. Its protein is CASSSTGGSNQPQHF.

V is TRBV5-5 and J is TRBJ1-6; D gene ambiguous. V was trimmed by 8 bases and J by 7 bases, leaving 16 bases between them. CDR3 length: 14 residues. CDR1 is SGHKS and CDR2 is YYEKEE in the germline V gene (reference sequence). As DNA, the CDR3 is TGTGCCAGTACCGTTCCGTTTCCGAATTCACCCCTCCACTTT. It codes for CASTVPFPNSPLHF.

The CDR3 spells CASSDRGYNQPQHF. The CDR3 DNA reads TGTGCCAGCAGCGACAGGGGATACAATCAGCCCCAGCATTTT. The chain combines TRBV6-5 with TRBJ1-5, with TRBD1 matching 8 bases. The CDR3 contains 14 residues. Trimming cost V 6 bases and J 3 bases; bases outside gene matches: 4. Germline assignment: CDR1 MNHEY and CDR2 SVGAGI.

The V call is TRBV28, the J call TRBJ1-1; 8 bases line up with TRBD1. This CDR3 contains 13 residues. Trimming took 6 bases from V and 3 from J; bases not matched to a gene: 3. The germline V gene encodes CDR1 MDHEN and CDR2 SYDVKM. CDR3 sequence (DNA): TGTGCCAGCAGATGGACAGGGTACACTGAAGCTTTCTTT. It is translated as CASRWTGYTEAFF.

This rearrangement joins TRBV6-5 to TRBJ2-7; 7 positions agree with TRBD1. After removal of 2 bases from V and 0 bases from J, the junction contained 4 bases not matched to a gene. Germline-derived CDR1 and CDR2 are MNHEY and SVGAGI. The CDR3 runs 15 residues. CDR3 DNA: TGTGCCAGCAGTTACCAAGGGGGCTCCTCCTACGAGCAGTACTTC. Its protein product is CASSYQGGSSYEQYF.

This chain connects TRBV21-1 to TRBJ1-6. TRBV21-1 corresponds to a pseudogene. This CDR3 has 17 amino acids. CDR3 amino acids: CASSKFQGEGHNSPLHF. In DNA, the CDR3 is TGTGCCAGCAGCAAATTTCAGGGCGAGGGTCATAATTCACCCCTCCACTTT.

This clone was recorded a few times. J is TRBJ1-6 and V is TRBV25-1, with no clear D. Trimming took off 6 bases at V and 7 bases at J, with 7 bases between the two ends. CDR1 MGHDK and CDR2 SYGVNS come from the germline V gene. CDR3 length equals 12 residues. The CDR3 nucleotides are TGTGCCAGCAGGCGACTCAATTCACCCCTCCACTTT. Its translation: CASRRLNSPLHF.

The J gene is TRBJ1-5, the V gene TRBV6-6, with TRBD1 matching over 7 bases. The CDR3 is made up of 14 amino acids. Trimming took 6 bases from V and 5 from J; bases not matched to a gene: 7. Germline lookup yields CDR1 MNHNY and CDR2 SVGAGI (reference sequence). The CDR3 DNA sequence: TGTGCCAGCAGGACCCGGGACAGCTATCAGCCCCAGCATTTT. Protein: CASRTRDSYQPQHF.

CDR3 loop: CASSLGDSTYEQYF. The CDR3 nucleotides are TGTGCCAGCAGCTTAGGGGATTCTACCTACGAGCAGTACTTC. This rearrangement joins TRBV7-6 to TRBJ2-7; no clear D. This CDR3 is 14 amino acids long. V lost 1 base, J lost 2 bases, and 9 bases lay in between. Looked up from germline, CDR1 is SGHVS and CDR2 is FNYEAQ.

The J gene is TRBJ2-1, the V gene TRBV9, with D perhaps TRBD1 (6 bases). The CDR3 extends over 15 amino acids. Germline lookup yields CDR1 SGDLS and CDR2 YYNGEE. V gave up 1 base and J gave up 1 base, with 9 bases separating them. For the CDR3, the DNA is TGTGCCAGCAGCGTAACAGGGCTTTCCTACAATGAGCAGTTCTTC. Its translation is CASSVTGLSYNEQFF.

V usage is TRBV4-1 and J usage is TRBJ1-5; D is undetermined. The CDR3 is 14 residues long. V was trimmed by 1 base and J by 4 bases, leaving 8 bases between them. The germline V gene has CDR1 MGHRA and CDR2 YSYEKL. The CDR3 here is CASSQVGENQPQHF. The CDR3 DNA follows: TGCGCCAGCAGCCAAGTAGGTGAGAATCAGCCCCAGCATTTT.

This chain connects TRBV2 to TRBJ1-1; D gene uncertain. Germline values: CDR1 SNHLY, CDR2 FYNNEI. Trimming removed 6 bases at V and 0 bases at J, with 20 bases between. The CDR3 extends over 17 amino acids. In DNA form, the CDR3 reads TGTGCCAGCAGCCATTTGACACTGTTGAATATGAACACTGAAGCTTTCTTT. It translates to CASSHLTLLNMNTEAFF.